One sample yielded the 8 T cell receptor beta chains listed below, sequenced in a study of PD-1 blockade in classical Hodgkin lymphoma. Repertoires were generated with immunoSEQ multiplex PCR, while TCRdb's copy carries only in-frame clones and drops some. The sample holds around 25,000 clones, 60% to 75% seen once. As to time point: cycle 4 day 1 (C4D1), after 6 weeks of nivolumab. With no exception, relapse followed autologous stem cell transplantation in all patients, and brentuximab vedotin exposure varied. The sequencing used peripheral blood mononuclear cells (PBMCs), collected before the fourth cycle of nivolumab. The receptors derive from a human donor with classical Hodgkin lymphoma.

The chain employs TRBV2 and TRBJ2-3, with D unclear. The CDR3 has 14 residues. Germline V gene sequence: CDR1 SNHLY, CDR2 FYNNEI. V was clipped by 7 bases and J by 0 bases, with 11 bases between them. DNA of the CDR3: TGTGCCAGCATAGTACAGTTTAGCACAGATACGCAGTATTTT. Translating it yields CASIVQFSTDTQYF.

In this sample, this clone is medium-sized. CDR3 in amino acids: CASSVIGVSNYGYTF. The CDR3 DNA is TGTGCCAGCAGTGTGATTGGGGTTTCTAACTATGGCTACACCTTC. The V gene is TRBV2, the J gene TRBJ1-2, with D uncertain. CDR3 length: 15 residues. Germline assignment: CDR1 SNHLY and CDR2 FYNNEI. Trimming left V 4 bases short and J 0 bases short, with 12 bases between.

The chain joins TRBV11-2 to TRBJ2-7; 9 nucleotides align to TRBD1. The germline CDR1 and CDR2 sequences are SGHAT and FQNNGV. Trimming removed 5 bases from V and 6 bases from J; junction bases left unmatched: 5. This CDR3 spans 13 amino acids. DNA for the CDR3: TGTGCCAGCAGCCTGGACAGGGGCAGCGAGCAGTACTTC. Its protein product is CASSLDRGSEQYF.

The chain joins TRBV15 to TRBJ2-5, with 9 bases that match TRBD2. J gave up 5 bases and V 2 bases, and 9 bases lay outside the gene matches. This CDR3 has 16 amino acids. Germline CDR1 is LNHNV and CDR2 is YYDKDF (reference sequence). CDR3 region: CATSRNSGLATETQYF. CDR3 DNA sequence: TGTGCCACCAGCAGAAATTCGGGACTAGCTACTGAGACCCAGTACTTC.

This chain connects TRBV5-4 to TRBJ2-5, with 11 bases lining up with TRBD1. This CDR3 has 15 amino acids. Trimming took 3 bases from V and 4 from J; bases not matched to a gene: 5. Looked up from germline, CDR1 is SGHNT and CDR2 is YYREEE (reference sequence). This CDR3 is CASSSTGTGGETQYF. CDR3 nucleotides: TGTGCCAGCAGCTCAACCGGGACAGGGGGAGAGACCCAGTACTTC. Using reference TRBV5-4 and TRBJ2-5 for the parts outside the CDR3, the full variable domain is ETGVTQSPTHLIKTRGQQVTLRCSSQSGHNTVSWYQQALGQGPQFIFQYYREEENGRGNFPPRFSGLQFPNYSSELNVNALELDDSALYLCASSSTGTGGETQYFGPGTRLLVL.

The chain combines TRBV7-3 with TRBJ2-3; 9 nucleotides match TRBD2. Germline V gives CDR1 SGHTA, CDR2 FQGTGA. This CDR3 has 17 amino acids. Trimming cost V 2 bases and J 1 base; bases outside gene matches: 7. In DNA form, the CDR3 reads TGTGCCAGCAGCTTATGGGCGGGAGGGGGCGGCACAGATACGCAGTATTTT. This sequence encodes CASSLWAGGGGTDTQYF.

This chain connects TRBV6-5 to TRBJ2-7, with no clear D. The CDR3 spans 14 residues. The V end lost 0 bases, the J end lost 3 bases, and 9 bases lay between the germline ends. Germline CDR1 reads MNHEY; CDR2 reads SVGAGI. The CDR3 DNA reads as TGTGCCAGCAGTTACTCGAAGCGTTTCTACGAGCAGTACTTC. It specifies CASSYSKRFYEQYF.

The chain uses TRBV7-8 and TRBJ2-5; the match to TRBD1 covers 7 bases. Germline trimming cut 7 bases from V and 1 base from J; bases unmatched to any gene: 6. This CDR3 spans 14 amino acids. CDR1 is SGHVS, CDR2 FQNEAQ, per germline. The CDR3, as DNA: TGTGCCAGCACCCGAGGACAGGTCCAAGAGACCCAGTACTTC. Encoded protein: CASTRGQVQETQYF.